Below are 9 T cell receptor beta chains sequenced from a single sample in a study of T cell repertoires in cytomegalovirus infection. MiXCR was run by TCRdb on the reads, yielding one entry per CDR3 protein. The repertoire consists of about 310,000 distinct CDR3 sequences, with about 9.1% occurring once and the leading ten covering around 2.5%. The specimen sequenced was PBMCs. The source of these receptors is a human donor in good health (CMV status not recorded). Some clones in this sample may be carry-over from other donors' samples.

The V and J genes are TRBV28 and TRBJ1-1, with D unresolved. Trimming shortened V by 5 bases and J by 5 bases, and 15 bases separated the two germline ends. CDR3 size: 14 residues. Germline CDR1 is MDHEN and CDR2 is SYDVKM. The CDR3 sequence is CASSRLARLTEAFF. The CDR3 region has the DNA TGTGCCAGCAGTAGACTGGCCCGTTTAACTGAAGCTTTCTTT.

The chain uses TRBV28 and TRBJ2-2; TRBD2 is a possible D gene (5 bases). Trimming removed 8 bases from V and 5 bases from J, with 12 bases in between. Germline V gives CDR1 MDHEN, CDR2 SYDVKM. The CDR3 totals 13 residues. DNA for the CDR3: TGTGCCAGCGGGAAGCGGATAACCGGGGAGCTGTTTTTT. Translated, it gives CASGKRITGELFF.

The rearrangement uses TRBV12-3 or TRBV12-4 and TRBJ1-1, with a possible D match to TRBD1 (6 bases). The CDR3 contains 14 residues. V shed 3 bases and J shed 1 base, with 9 bases lying between them. CDR3: CASSLTGPNTEAFF. DNA for the CDR3: TGTGCCAGCAGTTTGACAGGTCCGAACACTGAAGCTTTCTTT.

This clonotype was counted ten times or more. Here the CDR3 reads CASSQATGLGNQPQHF. The CDR3 bases are TGCGCCAGCAGCCAAGCGACAGGGTTGGGGAATCAGCCCCAGCATTTT. The J gene is TRBJ1-5, the V gene TRBV4-3, with 7 nucleotides matching TRBD1. The V segment lost 1 base and the J segment 4 bases; nucleotides outside the gene matches: 7. The CDR3 is made up of 16 amino acids. Germline V lookup: CDR1 LGHNA, CDR2 YSLEER.

At least ten counts were recorded for this clonotype. This sequence joins TRBV14 and TRBJ2-7, with 9 bases matching TRBD1. This CDR3 is built from 15 residues. Germline-derived CDR1 and CDR2 are SGHDN and FVKESK. Trimming took 4 bases from V and 0 from J; bases not matched to a gene: 4. The CDR3 is CASSRGQGPSYEQYV. The DNA of the CDR3 is TGTGCCAGCAGCCGAGGACAGGGGCCCTCCTACGAGCAGTACGTC.

This clonotype was counted at least ten times. As DNA, the CDR3 is TGCGCCAGCAGCCAAGATAGGAGGCGCTCCCAGTACTTC. Residues: CASSQDRRRSQYF. The rearrangement uses TRBV4-3 and TRBJ2-5, with D perhaps matching TRBD2 (5 bases). V was trimmed by 0 bases and J by 9 bases, leaving 11 bases between them. Germline V gives CDR1 LGHNA, CDR2 YSLEER. This CDR3 is built from 13 residues.

There are a few counts of this clonotype. The rearrangement uses TRBV27 and TRBJ2-4; D could derive from TRBD1 or TRBD2 (5 bases each). Germline CDR1 and CDR2: MNHEY and SMNVEV (reference sequence). The CDR3 totals 16 residues. V was clipped by 6 bases and J by 0 bases, with 15 bases between them. CDR3 loop: CASSHHGARAKNIQYF. The CDR3 DNA sequence: TGTGCCAGCAGCCACCACGGGGCGAGAGCCAAAAACATTCAGTACTTC.

This clonotype was observed many times. The chain joins TRBV7-9 to TRBJ1-4, with D possibly being TRBD1 (5 bases). The CDR3 is made up of 13 amino acids. Trimming cost V 0 bases and J 10 bases, with 9 bases left between them. Germline CDR1 reads SEHNR; CDR2 reads FQNEAQ (reference sequence). CDR3 sequence reads: CASSLAQDAKLFF. The CDR3 DNA sequence: TGTGCCAGCAGCTTAGCACAGGATGCAAAACTGTTTTTT. Complete variable domain (other parts from reference TRBV7-9 and TRBJ1-4): DTGVSQNPRHKITKRGQNVTFRCDPISEHNRLYWYRQTLGQGPEFLTYFQNEAQLEKSRLLSDRFSAERPKGSFSTLEIQRTEQGDSAMYLCASSLAQDAKLFFGSGTQLSVL.

The chain joins TRBV20-1 to TRBJ1-5, with D tentatively TRBD1 (5 bases). CDR1 is DFQATT and CDR2 is SNEGSKA in the germline V gene (reference sequence). CDR3 size: 14 residues. The germline V and J ends were trimmed by 0 bases and 6 bases, with 12 bases remaining between them. The CDR3: CSARDFGTSQPQHF. The CDR3 DNA sequence: TGCAGTGCTAGAGATTTTGGGACCAGTCAGCCCCAGCATTTT.